Listed below are T cell receptor beta chains from one sample, sequenced in a study of blood T cell repertoires in COVID-19. Only in-frame clones appear in the TCRdb table, and some are missing; sequencing was by immunoSEQ multiplex PCR. The repertoire consists of about 250,000 clones, with 80% to 85% occurring once and the leading ten covering about 5%. Material: PBMCs or T cells enriched from blood (not recorded which). All receptors derive from a man aged 35 to 55 who had been exposed to COVID-19. CDR3s include the opening cysteine and the closing phenylalanine or tryptophan. A D gene is named only where the DNA matches it firmly. Where a row states a size, it is once, few, many or the class of an expanded clone; other rows omit it.

CDR3 length	J gene	D gene	V gene	clone size	CDR3 protein	CDR3 DNA
13	TRBJ1-3	TRBD1	TRBV6-1	.	CASSEDRANTIYF	TGTGCCAGCAGTGAGGACAGGGCCAACACCATATATTTT
14	TRBJ1-2	.	TRBV6-5	.	CASTRSTDSYGYTF	TGTGCCAGCACCCGAAGCACGGACAGCTATGGCTACACCTTC
14	TRBJ1-4	TRBD1	TRBV20-1	.	CSASPGTGNEKLFF	TGCAGTGCTAGTCCCGGGACAGGGAATGAAAAACTGTTTTTT
16	TRBJ2-1	TRBD2	TRBV9	.	CASSLAGTSGYNEQFF	TGTGCCAGCAGCTTGGCAGGGACTAGCGGGTACAATGAGCAGTTCTTC
18	TRBJ2-6	TRBD1	TRBV24-1	.	CATSDNWDRTSGANVLTF	TGTGCCACCAGTGATAATTGGGACAGGACCTCTGGGGCCAACGTCCTGACTTTC
15	TRBJ1-5	.	TRBV5-1	.	CASSPAPGTDQPQHF	TGCGCCAGCAGCCCGGCGCCGGGGACTGATCAGCCCCAGCATTTT
14	TRBJ2-7	.	TRBV9	.	CASSVDPTGYEQYF	TGTGCCAGCAGCGTAGATCCGACGGGGTACGAGCAGTACTTC
9	TRBJ1-2	.	TRBV29-1	.	CSADNGYTF	TGCAGCGCAGACAATGGCTACACCTTC
18	TRBJ2-3	.	TRBV27	.	CARCPAPQRLTSTDTQYF	TGTGCCAGGTGTCCAGCCCCCCAGAGACTTACTAGCACAGATACGCAGTATTTT
14	TRBJ1-2	.	TRBV5-1	.	CASSLEAQAYGYTF	TGCGCCAGCAGCTTGGAGGCCCAGGCTTATGGCTACACCTTC
14	TRBJ2-1	.	TRBV30	.	CAWSAANSYNEQFF	TGTGCCTGGAGTGCAGCGAACTCCTACAATGAGCAGTTCTTC
16	TRBJ2-7	TRBD1	TRBV11-3	.	CASSRGWQGVSYEQYF	TGTGCCAGCAGTCGTGGGTGGCAGGGGGTATCCTACGAGCAGTACTTC
15	TRBJ2-2	.	TRBV19	.	CASNRDIPNTGELFF	TGTGCCAGTAACCGGGACATCCCGAACACCGGGGAGCTGTTTTTT
8	TRBJ1-1	.	TRBV21-1	.	CASILAFF	TGTGCCAGCATATTGGCTTTCTTT
12	TRBJ1-1	.	TRBV7-8	.	CASSFPQGRAFF	TGTGCCAGCAGCTTCCCTCAGGGAAGGGCTTTCTTT
12	TRBJ2-5	.	TRBV5-4	.	CASSSFQETQYF	TGTGCCAGCAGCTCTTTCCAAGAGACCCAGTACTTC
13	TRBJ2-7	TRBD1	TRBV24-1	.	CATSRDRPNEQYF	TGTGCCACCAGCCGGGACAGGCCGAACGAGCAGTACTTC
13	TRBJ2-7	TRBD1	TRBV28	once	CASSGQGLYEQYF	TGTGCCAGCAGTGGACAGGGTCTGTACGAGCAGTACTTC
17	TRBJ2-3	TRBD2	TRBV19	.	CASSARGGLAVSDTQYF	TGTGCCAGTAGTGCCCGGGGGGGACTAGCAGTTTCAGATACGCAGTATTTT
15	TRBJ2-7	.	TRBV11-2	.	CASSDRAAGTYEQYF	TGTGCCAGCAGCGACCGGGCCGCGGGCACCTACGAGCAGTACTTC
12	TRBJ1-5	.	TRBV19	.	CASDQGPQPQHF	TGTGCCAGTGATCAGGGTCCTCAGCCCCAGCATTTT
12	TRBJ2-7	.	TRBV30	.	CAWNFNEGEQYF	TGTGCCTGGAATTTTAACGAGGGCGAGCAGTACTTC
20	TRBJ1-5	.	TRBV14	.	CASSFTVYKGSTQNNQPQHF	TGTGCCAGCAGCTTCACGGTTTATAAGGGGTCGACGCAAAACAATCAGCCCCAGCATTTT
15	TRBJ2-3	TRBD2	TRBV10-1	.	CASSEFSLAGDTQYF	TGCGCCAGCAGTGAGTTTAGTCTAGCGGGAGATACGCAGTATTTT
18	TRBJ2-1	TRBD2	TRBV19	.	CASSIRTSGRGTYNEQFF	TGTGCCAGTAGTATTCGTACTAGCGGGAGAGGAACCTACAATGAGCAGTTCTTC
17	TRBJ1-2	.	TRBV23-1	.	CASSQSPRVGFPYGYTF	TGCGCCAGCAGTCAATCACCCCGGGTCGGGTTTCCCTATGGCTACACCTTC
15	TRBJ1-5	TRBD1	TRBV6-5	.	CASSKQGTGLQPQHF	TGTGCCAGCAGCAAACAAGGGACAGGGCTTCAGCCCCAGCATTTT
14	TRBJ1-1	.	TRBV6-5	.	CASWRGYRNTEAFF	TGTGCCAGCTGGAGGGGATACCGGAACACTGAAGCTTTCTTT
16	TRBJ2-1	TRBD2	TRBV24-1	.	CATSDLGLAGGYEQFF	TGTGCCACCAGTGACCTCGGACTAGCGGGAGGGTATGAGCAGTTCTTC
14	TRBJ2-3	TRBD2	TRBV3-1/TRBV3-2	.	CASSQASGRDTQYF	TGTGCCAGCAGCCAAGCTAGCGGGAGGGATACGCAGTATTTT
13	TRBJ2-1	TRBD1	TRBV11-3	.	CASSTRQGYEQFF	TGTGCCAGCAGCACCCGACAGGGGTATGAGCAGTTCTTC
14	TRBJ2-2	.	TRBV18	once	CASSPSPNTGELFF	TGTGCCAGCTCCCCTAGCCCGAACACCGGGGAGCTGTTTTTT
15	TRBJ1-5	.	TRBV19	.	CASSERLSRNQPQHF	TGTGCCAGTAGTGAAAGACTATCACGTAATCAGCCCCAGCATTTT
15	TRBJ1-1	.	TRBV19	.	CASSTPDRVPTEAFF	TGTGCCAGTAGTACCCCCGATAGAGTGCCAACTGAAGCTTTCTTT
13	TRBJ1-6	.	TRBV30	.	CAWSKNRESPLHF	TGTGCCTGGAGCAAAAACAGGGAATCACCCCTCCACTTT
14	TRBJ2-1	TRBD1	TRBV30	.	CAAESGQGPNEQFF	TGTGCCGCAGAGTCGGGACAGGGTCCCAATGAGCAGTTCTTC
17	TRBJ2-1	.	TRBV4-2	few	CASSQDGWGGTYNEQFF	TGTGCCAGCAGCCAAGATGGGTGGGGCGGAACCTACAATGAGCAGTTCTTC
13	TRBJ2-1	.	TRBV7-9	.	CASSLAGHSWQFF	TGTGCCAGCAGCTTAGCCGGACATTCGTGGCAGTTCTTC
14	TRBJ1-5	.	TRBV27	.	CASSLLPGNQPQHF	TGTGCCAGCAGTTTACTCCCAGGGAATCAGCCCCAGCATTTT